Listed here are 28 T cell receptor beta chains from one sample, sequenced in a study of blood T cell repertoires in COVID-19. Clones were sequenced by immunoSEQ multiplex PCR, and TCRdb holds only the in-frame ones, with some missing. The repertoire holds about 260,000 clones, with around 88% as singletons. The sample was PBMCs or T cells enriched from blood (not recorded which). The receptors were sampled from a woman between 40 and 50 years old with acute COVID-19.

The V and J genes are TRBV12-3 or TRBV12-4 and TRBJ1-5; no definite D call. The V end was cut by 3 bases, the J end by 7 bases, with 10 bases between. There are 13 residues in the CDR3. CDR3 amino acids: CASSFVPGQPQHF. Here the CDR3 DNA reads TGTGCCAGCAGTTTCGTACCGGGGCAGCCCCAGCATTTT.

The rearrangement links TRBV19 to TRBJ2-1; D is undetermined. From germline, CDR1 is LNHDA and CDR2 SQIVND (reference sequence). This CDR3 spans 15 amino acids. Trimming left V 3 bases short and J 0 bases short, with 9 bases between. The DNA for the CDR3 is TGTGCCAGTAGTATTAGCCGAAGCTCCTACAATGAGCAGTTCTTC. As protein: CASSISRSSYNEQFF. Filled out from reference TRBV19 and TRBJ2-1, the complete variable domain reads DGGITQSPKYLFRKEGQNVTLSCEQNLNHDAMYWYRQDPGQGLRLIYYSQIVNDFQKGDIAEGYSVSREKKESFPLTVTSAQKNPTAFYLCASSISRSSYNEQFFGPGTRLTVL.

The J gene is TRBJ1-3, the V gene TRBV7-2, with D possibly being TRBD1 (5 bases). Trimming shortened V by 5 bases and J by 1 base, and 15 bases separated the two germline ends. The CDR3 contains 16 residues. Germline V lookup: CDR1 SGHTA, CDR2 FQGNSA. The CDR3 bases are TGTGCCAGCAGCAGTCAGGGCACGAGATCTGGAAACACCATATATTTT. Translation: CASSSQGTRSGNTIYF.

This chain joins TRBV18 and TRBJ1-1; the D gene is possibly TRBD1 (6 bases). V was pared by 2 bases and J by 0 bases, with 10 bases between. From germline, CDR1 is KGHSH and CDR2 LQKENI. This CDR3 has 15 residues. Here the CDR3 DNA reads TGTGCCAGCTCACCATGGACAGAGATGAACACTGAAGCTTTCTTT. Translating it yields CASSPWTEMNTEAFF.

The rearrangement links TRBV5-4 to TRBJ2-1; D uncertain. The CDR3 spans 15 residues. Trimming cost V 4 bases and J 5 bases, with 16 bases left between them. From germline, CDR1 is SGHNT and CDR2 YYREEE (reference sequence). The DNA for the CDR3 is TGTGCCAGCAGCCCCCAAATACCTAGAAACAATGAGCAGTTCTTC. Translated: CASSPQIPRNNEQFF.

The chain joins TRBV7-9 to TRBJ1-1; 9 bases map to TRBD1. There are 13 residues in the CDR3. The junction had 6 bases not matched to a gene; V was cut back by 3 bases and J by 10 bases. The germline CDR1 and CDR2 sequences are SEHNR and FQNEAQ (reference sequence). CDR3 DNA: TGTGCCAGCAGCTTCGAACAGGGGGCAGGAGCTTTCTTT. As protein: CASSFEQGAGAFF.

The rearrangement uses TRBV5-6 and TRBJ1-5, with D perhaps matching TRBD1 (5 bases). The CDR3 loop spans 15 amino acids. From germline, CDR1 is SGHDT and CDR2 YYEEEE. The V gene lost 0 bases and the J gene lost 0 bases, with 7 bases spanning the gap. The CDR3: CASSLVGLSNQPQHF. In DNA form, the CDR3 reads TGTGCCAGCAGCTTGGTGGGGCTTAGCAATCAGCCCCAGCATTTT. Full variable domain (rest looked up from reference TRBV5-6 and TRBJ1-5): DAGVTQSPTHLIKTRGQQVTLRCSPKSGHDTVSWYQQALGQGPQFIFQYYEEEERQRGNFPDRFSGHQFPNYSSELNVNALLLGDSALYLCASSLVGLSNQPQHFGDGTRLSIL.

The CDR3 here is CASSSPKSQGGNTEAFF. The CDR3 region has the DNA TGTGCCAGCAGCTCACCCAAATCCCAGGGGGGGAACACTGAAGCTTTCTTT. The chain combines TRBV7-9 with TRBJ1-1, with 7 bases that match TRBD1. V was pared by 4 bases and J by 1 base, with 12 bases of the junction left unmatched. The CDR3 is 17 amino acids. Germline values: CDR1 SEHNR, CDR2 FQNEAQ (reference sequence).

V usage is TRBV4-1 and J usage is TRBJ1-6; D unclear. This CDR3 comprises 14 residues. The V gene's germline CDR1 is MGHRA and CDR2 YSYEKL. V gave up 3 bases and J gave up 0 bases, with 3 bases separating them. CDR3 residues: CASSQSSYNSPLHF. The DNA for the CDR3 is TGCGCCAGCAGCCAGAGCTCCTATAATTCACCCCTCCACTTT.

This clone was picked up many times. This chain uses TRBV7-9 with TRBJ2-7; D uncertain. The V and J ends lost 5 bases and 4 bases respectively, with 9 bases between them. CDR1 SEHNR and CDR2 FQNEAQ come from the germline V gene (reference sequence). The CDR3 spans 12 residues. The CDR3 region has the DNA TGTGCCAGCAGCCCTTCCCTATACGAGCAGTACTTC. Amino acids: CASSPSLYEQYF.

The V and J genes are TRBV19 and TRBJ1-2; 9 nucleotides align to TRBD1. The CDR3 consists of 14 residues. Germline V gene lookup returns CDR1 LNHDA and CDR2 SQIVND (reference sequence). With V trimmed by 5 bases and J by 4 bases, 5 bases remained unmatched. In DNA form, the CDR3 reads TGTGCCAGTAGTTCGGACAGGGGACGCTATGGCTACACCTTC. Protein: CASSSDRGRYGYTF.

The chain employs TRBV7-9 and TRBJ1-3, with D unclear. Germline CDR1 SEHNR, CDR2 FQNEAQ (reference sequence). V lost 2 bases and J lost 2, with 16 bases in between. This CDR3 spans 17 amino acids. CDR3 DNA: TGTGCCAGCAGCTTATCCGACCAGGATTCTCCTGGAAACACCATATATTTT. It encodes CASSLSDQDSPGNTIYF.

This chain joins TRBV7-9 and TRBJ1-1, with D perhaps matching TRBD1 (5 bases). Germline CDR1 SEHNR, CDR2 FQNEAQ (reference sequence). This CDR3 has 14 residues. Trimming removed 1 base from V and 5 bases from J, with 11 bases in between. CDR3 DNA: TGTGCCAGCAGCTTAGATGGGGCGGGGACTGAAGCTTTCTTT. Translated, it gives CASSLDGAGTEAFF.

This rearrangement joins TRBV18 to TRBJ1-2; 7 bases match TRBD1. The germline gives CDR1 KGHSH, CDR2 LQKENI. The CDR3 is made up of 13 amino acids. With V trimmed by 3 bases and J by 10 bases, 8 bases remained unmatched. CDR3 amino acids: CASSPQGGWDYTF. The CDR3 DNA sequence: TGTGCCAGCTCACCTCAGGGGGGCTGGGACTACACCTTC.

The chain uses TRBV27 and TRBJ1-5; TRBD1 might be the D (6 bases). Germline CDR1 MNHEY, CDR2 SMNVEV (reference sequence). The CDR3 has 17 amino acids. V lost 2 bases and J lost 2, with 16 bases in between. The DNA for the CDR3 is TGTGCCAGCAGTTTAGCGGGGGGGCCGCTGGGCAATCAGCCCCAGCATTTT. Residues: CASSLAGGPLGNQPQHF.

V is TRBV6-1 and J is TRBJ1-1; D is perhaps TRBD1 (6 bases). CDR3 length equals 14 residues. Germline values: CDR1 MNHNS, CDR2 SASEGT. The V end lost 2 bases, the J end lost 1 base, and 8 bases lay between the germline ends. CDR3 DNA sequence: TGTGCCAGCAGTGAATGGACAGCGAACACTGAAGCTTTCTTT. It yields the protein CASSEWTANTEAFF.

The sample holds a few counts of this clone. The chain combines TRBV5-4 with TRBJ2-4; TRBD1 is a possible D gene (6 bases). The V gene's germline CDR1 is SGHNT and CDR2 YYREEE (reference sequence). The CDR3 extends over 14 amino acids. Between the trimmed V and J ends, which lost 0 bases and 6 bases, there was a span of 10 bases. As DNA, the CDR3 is TGTGCCAGCAGCTTGGCACAGGGCGGAAACATTCAGTACTTC. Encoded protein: CASSLAQGGNIQYF.

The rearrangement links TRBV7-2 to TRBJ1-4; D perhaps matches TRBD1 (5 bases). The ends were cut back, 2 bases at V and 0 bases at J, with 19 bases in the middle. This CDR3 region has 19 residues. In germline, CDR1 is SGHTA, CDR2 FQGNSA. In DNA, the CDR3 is TGTGCCAGCAGCTTATCCCCTGCGGGGGTGGTCGCAACTAATGAAAAACTGTTTTTT. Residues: CASSLSPAGVVATNEKLFF.

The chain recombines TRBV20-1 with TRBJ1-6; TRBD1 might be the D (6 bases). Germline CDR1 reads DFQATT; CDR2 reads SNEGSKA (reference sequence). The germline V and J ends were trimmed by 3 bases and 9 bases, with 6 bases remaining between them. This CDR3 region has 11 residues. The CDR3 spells CSARTGSPLHF. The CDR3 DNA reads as TGCAGTGCTAGGACAGGTTCACCCCTCCACTTT.

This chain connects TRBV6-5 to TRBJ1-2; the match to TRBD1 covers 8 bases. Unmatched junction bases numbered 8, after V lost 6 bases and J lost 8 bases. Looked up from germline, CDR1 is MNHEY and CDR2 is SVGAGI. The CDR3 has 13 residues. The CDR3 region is CASSQQGVGGYTF. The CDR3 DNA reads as TGTGCCAGCAGCCAACAGGGGGTTGGCGGCTACACCTTC.

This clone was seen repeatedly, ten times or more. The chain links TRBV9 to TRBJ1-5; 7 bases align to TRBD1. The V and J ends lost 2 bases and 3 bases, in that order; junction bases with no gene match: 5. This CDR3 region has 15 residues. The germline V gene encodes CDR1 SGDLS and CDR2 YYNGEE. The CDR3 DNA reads TGTGCCAGCAGCGTCGGGGGACAGATCAATCAGCCCCAGCATTTT. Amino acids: CASSVGGQINQPQHF. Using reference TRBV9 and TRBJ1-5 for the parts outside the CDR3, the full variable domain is DSGVTQTPKHLITATGQRVTLRCSPRSGDLSVYWYQQSLDQGLQFLIQYYNGEERAKGNILERFSAQQFPDLHSELNLSSLELGDSALYFCASSVGGQINQPQHFGDGTRLSIL.

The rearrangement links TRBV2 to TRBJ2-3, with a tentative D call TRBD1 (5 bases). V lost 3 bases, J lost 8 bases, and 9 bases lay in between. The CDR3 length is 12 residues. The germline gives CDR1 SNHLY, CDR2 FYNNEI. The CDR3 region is CASSDRVPTQYF. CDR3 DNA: TGTGCCAGCAGTGACAGGGTGCCTACGCAGTATTTT.

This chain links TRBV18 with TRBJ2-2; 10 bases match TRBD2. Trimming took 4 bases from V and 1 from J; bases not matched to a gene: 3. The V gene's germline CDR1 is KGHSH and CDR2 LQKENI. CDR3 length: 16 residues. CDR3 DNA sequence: TGTGCCAGCTCACTGCGGACTAGCGGGAACACCGGGGAGCTGTTTTTT. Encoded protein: CASSLRTSGNTGELFF.

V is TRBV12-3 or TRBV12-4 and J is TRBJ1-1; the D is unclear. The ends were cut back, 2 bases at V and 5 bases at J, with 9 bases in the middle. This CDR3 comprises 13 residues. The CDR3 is CASSLYHRTEAFF. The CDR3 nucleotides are TGTGCCAGCAGTTTATATCACCGGACTGAAGCTTTCTTT.

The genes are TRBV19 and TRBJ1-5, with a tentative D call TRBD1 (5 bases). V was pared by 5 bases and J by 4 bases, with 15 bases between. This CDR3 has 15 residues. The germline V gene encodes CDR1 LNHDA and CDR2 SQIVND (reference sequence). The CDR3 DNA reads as TGTGCCAGTAGTCCGCCCGGAGGGGCTAATCAGCCCCAGCATTTT. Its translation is CASSPPGGANQPQHF. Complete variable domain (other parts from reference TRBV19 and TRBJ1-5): DGGITQSPKYLFRKEGQNVTLSCEQNLNHDAMYWYRQDPGQGLRLIYYSQIVNDFQKGDIAEGYSVSREKKESFPLTVTSAQKNPTAFYLCASSPPGGANQPQHFGDGTRLSIL.

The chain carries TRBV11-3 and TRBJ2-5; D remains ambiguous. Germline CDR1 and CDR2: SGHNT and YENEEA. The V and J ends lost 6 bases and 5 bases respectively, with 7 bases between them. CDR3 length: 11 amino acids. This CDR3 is CASRQSETQYF. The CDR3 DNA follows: TGTGCCAGCAGGCAGTCTGAGACCCAGTACTTC.

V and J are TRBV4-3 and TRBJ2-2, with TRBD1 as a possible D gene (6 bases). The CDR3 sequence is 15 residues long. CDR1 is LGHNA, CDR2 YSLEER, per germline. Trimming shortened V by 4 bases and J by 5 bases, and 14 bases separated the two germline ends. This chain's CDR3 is CASSLVEGGTGELFF. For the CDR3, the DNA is TGCGCCAGCAGCCTAGTCGAAGGGGGAACCGGGGAGCTGTTTTTT.

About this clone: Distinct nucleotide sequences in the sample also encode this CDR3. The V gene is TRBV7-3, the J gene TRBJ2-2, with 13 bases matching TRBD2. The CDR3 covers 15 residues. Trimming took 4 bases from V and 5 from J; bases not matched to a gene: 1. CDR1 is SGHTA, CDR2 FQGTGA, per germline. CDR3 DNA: TGTGCCAGCAGCTCGGGACTAGCGGGGACCGGGGAGCTGTTTTTT. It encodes CASSSGLAGTGELFF.